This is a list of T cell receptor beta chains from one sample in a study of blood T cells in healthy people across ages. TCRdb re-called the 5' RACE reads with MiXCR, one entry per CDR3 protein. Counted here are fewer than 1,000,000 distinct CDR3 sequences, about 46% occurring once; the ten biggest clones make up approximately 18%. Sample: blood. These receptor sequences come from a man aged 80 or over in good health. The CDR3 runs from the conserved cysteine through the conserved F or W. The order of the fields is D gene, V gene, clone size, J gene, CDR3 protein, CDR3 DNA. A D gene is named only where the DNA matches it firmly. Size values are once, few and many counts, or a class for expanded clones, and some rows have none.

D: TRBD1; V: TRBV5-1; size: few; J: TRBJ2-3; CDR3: CASSSTGDPDTQYF; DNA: TGCGCCAGCAGCTCCACAGGGGACCCAGATACGCAGTATTTT
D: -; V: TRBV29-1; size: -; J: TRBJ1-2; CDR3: CSVRDTLNYGYTF; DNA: TGCAGCGTTAGAGACACACTCAACTATGGCTACACCTTC
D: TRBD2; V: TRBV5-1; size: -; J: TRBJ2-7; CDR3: CASSRGGASGTYEQYF; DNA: TGCGCCAGCAGCCGGGGGGGGGCGTCAGGGACCTACGAGCAGTACTTC
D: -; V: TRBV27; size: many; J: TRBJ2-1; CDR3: CASSSPIVGGNNEQFF; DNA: TGTGCCAGCAGTTCCCCAATCGTCGGGGGAAACAATGAGCAGTTCTTC
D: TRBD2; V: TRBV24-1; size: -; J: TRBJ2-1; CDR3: CATSDCASGGYNEQFF; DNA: TGTGCCACCAGTGATTGCGCTAGCGGTGGATACAATGAGCAGTTCTTC
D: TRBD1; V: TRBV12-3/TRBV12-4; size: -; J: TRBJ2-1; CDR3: CASRTTGGSYNEQFF; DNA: TGTGCCAGCAGAACCACAGGGGGCTCCTACAATGAGCAGTTCTTC
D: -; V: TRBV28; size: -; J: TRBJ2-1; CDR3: CASSFWDAGSYNEQFF; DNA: TGTGCCAGCAGTTTTTGGGACGCGGGCTCCTACAATGAGCAGTTCTTC
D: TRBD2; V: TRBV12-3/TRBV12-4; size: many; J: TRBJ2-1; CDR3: CASRETSGNVDEQFF; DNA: TGTGCCAGCAGGGAGACTAGCGGTAATGTCGATGAGCAGTTCTTC
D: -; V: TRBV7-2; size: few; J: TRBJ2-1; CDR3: CASSEGSKGPGEQFF; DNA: TGTGCCAGCAGCGAGGGCTCCAAGGGCCCAGGCGAGCAGTTCTTC
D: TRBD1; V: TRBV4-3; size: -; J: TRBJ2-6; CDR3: CASSYVWTGGANVLTF; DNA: TGCGCCAGCAGCTATGTCTGGACAGGTGGGGCCAACGTCCTGACTTTC
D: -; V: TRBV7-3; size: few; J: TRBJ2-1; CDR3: CASSLSDTGEQFF; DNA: TGTGCCAGCAGCTTATCTGATACGGGGGAGCAGTTCTTC
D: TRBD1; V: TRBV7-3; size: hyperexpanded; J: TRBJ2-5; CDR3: CASSFTGGETQYF; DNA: TGTGCCAGCAGCTTCACAGGGGGAGAGACCCAGTACTTC
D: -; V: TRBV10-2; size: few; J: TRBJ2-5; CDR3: CASSVTQYF; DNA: TGCGCCAGCAGTGTAACCCAGTACTTC
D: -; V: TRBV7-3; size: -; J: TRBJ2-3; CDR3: CASNLGYRADTQYF; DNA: TGTGCCAGCAACTTGGGCTATCGTGCAGATACGCAGTATTTT
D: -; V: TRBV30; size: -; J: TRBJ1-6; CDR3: CAWSVRSLGVSPLHF; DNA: TGTGCCTGGAGTGTACGGAGCCTCGGGGTTTCACCCCTCCACTTT
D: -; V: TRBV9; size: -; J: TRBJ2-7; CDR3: CASSVDAGKQYEQYF; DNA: TGTGCCAGCAGCGTAGATGCAGGGAAACAATACGAGCAGTACTTC
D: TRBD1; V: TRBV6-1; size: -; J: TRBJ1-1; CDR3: CASSGGLDTEAFF; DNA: TGTGCCAGCTCAGGGGGGCTGGACACTGAAGCTTTCTTT
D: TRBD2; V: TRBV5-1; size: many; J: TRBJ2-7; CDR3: CASSFTSGRYYEQYF; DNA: TGCGCCAGCAGCTTCACTAGCGGGAGATACTACGAGCAGTACTTC
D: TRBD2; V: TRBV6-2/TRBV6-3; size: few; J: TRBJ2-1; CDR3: CATGGPPLAGAHEQFF; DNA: TGTGCCACCGGAGGTCCCCCGCTAGCGGGAGCCCATGAGCAGTTCTTC
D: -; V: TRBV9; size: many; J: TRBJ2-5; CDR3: CASSVGGFETQYF; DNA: TGTGCCAGCAGCGTAGGGGGCTTCGAGACCCAGTACTTC
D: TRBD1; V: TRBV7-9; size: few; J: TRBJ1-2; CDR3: CASSSTGVFNYGYTF; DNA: TGTGCCAGCAGCTCGACAGGGGTTTTCAACTATGGCTACACCTTC
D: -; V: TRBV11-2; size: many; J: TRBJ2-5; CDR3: CASTHPGKTETQYF; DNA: TGTGCCAGCACCCACCCGGGGAAAACGGAGACCCAGTACTTC
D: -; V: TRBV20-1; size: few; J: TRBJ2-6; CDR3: CSAALQFDRHNVLTF; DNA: TGCAGTGCCGCTCTACAATTCGACAGGCACAACGTCCTGACTTTC
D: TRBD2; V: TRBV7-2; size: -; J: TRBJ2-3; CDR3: CASSTGLAGNTDTQYF; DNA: TGTGCCAGCAGCACCGGACTAGCGGGAAACACAGATACGCAGTATTTT
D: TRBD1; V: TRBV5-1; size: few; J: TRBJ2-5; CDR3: CASSLDVGQGQETQYF; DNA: TGCGCCAGCAGCTTGGACGTAGGACAGGGTCAGGAGACCCAGTACTTC
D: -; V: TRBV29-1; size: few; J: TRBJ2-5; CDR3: CSVEWQGGETQYF; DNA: TGCAGCGTTGAGTGGCAGGGGGGAGAGACCCAGTACTTC
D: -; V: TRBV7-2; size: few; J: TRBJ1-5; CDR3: CASSLLADISNQPQHF; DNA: TGTGCCAGCAGCTTGTTGGCAGATATTAGCAATCAGCCCCAGCATTTT
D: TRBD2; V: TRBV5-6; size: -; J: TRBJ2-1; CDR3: CASSWTSGRGYEQFF; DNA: TGTGCCAGCAGCTGGACTAGCGGGAGGGGGTATGAGCAGTTCTTC
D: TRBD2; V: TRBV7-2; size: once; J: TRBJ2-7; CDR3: CASRPGASGSNEQYF; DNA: TGTGCCAGCCGCCCTGGGGCTAGCGGGAGTAACGAGCAGTACTTC
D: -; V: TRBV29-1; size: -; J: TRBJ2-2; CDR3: CSVGSTVNTGELFF; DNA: TGCAGCGTTGGAAGTACAGTGAACACCGGGGAGCTGTTTTTT
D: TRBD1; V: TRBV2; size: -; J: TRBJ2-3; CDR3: CASNQQGATDAQYF; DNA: TGTGCCAGCAATCAACAGGGGGCGACAGATGCGCAGTATTTT
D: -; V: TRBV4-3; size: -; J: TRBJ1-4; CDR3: CASSQGTTNEKLFF; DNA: TGCGCCAGCAGCCAAGGAACAACTAATGAAAAACTGTTTTTT
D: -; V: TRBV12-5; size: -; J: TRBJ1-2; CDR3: CASGLTQEIYGYTF; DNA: TGTGCTAGTGGCCTTACACAGGAAATATATGGCTACACCTTC
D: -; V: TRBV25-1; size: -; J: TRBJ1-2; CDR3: CASSAQSRVGGYTF; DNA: TGTGCCAGCAGTGCTCAATCCAGGGTAGGAGGCTACACCTTC
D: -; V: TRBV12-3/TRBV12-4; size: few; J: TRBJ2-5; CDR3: CASTTGGRGETQYF; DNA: TGTGCCAGCACCACCGGTGGCAGGGGAGAGACCCAGTACTTC
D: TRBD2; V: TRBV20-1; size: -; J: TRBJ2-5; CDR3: CSASSLLAGNKQYF; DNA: TGCAGTGCTAGTTCCCTTTTAGCGGGAAATAAGCAGTACTTC
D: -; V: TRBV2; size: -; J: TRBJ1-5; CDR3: CASSQDGGRQPQHF; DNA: TGTGCCAGCAGCCAAGACGGGGGGAGGCAGCCCCAGCATTTT